This entry lists 9 T cell receptor beta chains sequenced from one sample in a study of identical twins. One entry per CDR3 protein, called by TCRdb with MiXCR from the 5' RACE reads. The sample lists around 670,000 distinct CDR3 sequences, approximately 6.1% occurring once. Material: naive T cells sorted from blood. Source of these receptors: a man in his late teens or twenties in good health.

This clonotype was detected many times. This rearrangement joins TRBV20-1 to TRBJ2-3, with TRBD2 identical over 10 bases. The CDR3 is made up of 16 amino acids. Looked up from germline, CDR1 is DFQATT and CDR2 is SNEGSKA (reference sequence). The trim removed 1 base at V and 2 bases at J, leaving 6 bases unmatched. CDR3: CSARGERGGYTDTQYF. The DNA of the CDR3 is TGCAGTGCTAGAGGGGAGCGGGGGGGATACACAGATACGCAGTATTTT.

This clonotype was counted many times. The CDR3 is CSARAGSTDTQYF. The DNA of the CDR3 is TGCAGTGCTAGAGCCGGGTCCACAGATACGCAGTATTTT. The chain combines TRBV20-1 with TRBJ2-3; D remains unclear. There are 13 residues in the CDR3. Trimming took off 1 base at V and 2 bases at J, with 7 bases between the two ends. Looked up from germline, CDR1 is DFQATT and CDR2 is SNEGSKA (reference sequence).

This clonotype showed up just a few times. The CDR3 DNA is TGTGCCAGCAGTGAACCGGGACAGGGCAAGATCGAGCAGTTCTTC. It encodes CASSEPGQGKIEQFF. The chain is built from TRBV28 and TRBJ2-1; TRBD1 matches 9 bases. CDR1 is MDHEN and CDR2 is SYDVKM in the germline V gene. This CDR3 is 15 amino acids long. Trimming at V came to 5 bases and at J to 10 bases, leaving 12 bases not matched to a gene.

V usage is TRBV12-3 or TRBV12-4 and J usage is TRBJ1-5; D not certain. This CDR3 is 15 amino acids long. The V end was cut by 7 bases, the J end by 6 bases, with 19 bases between. The CDR3 loop reads CASTPARARGQPQHF. CDR3 DNA: TGTGCCAGCACCCCGGCTCGGGCCCGGGGTCAGCCCCAGCATTTT.

Only a few counts were recorded for this clonotype. The rearrangement uses TRBV29-1 and TRBJ1-1; D is unresolved. From germline, CDR1 is SQVTM and CDR2 ANQGSEA. Trimming removed 5 bases at V and 3 bases at J, with 10 bases between. This CDR3 comprises 12 residues. For the CDR3, the DNA is TGCAGCGTTAAAGGTGTTTACACTGAAGCTTTCTTT. Amino acid sequence: CSVKGVYTEAFF.

The chain links TRBV9 to TRBJ2-2; D possibly corresponds to TRBD1 (5 bases). V gave up 7 bases and J gave up 0 bases, with 16 bases separating them. The CDR3 has 16 residues. Germline V CDR1 and CDR2: SGDLS, YYNGEE. For the CDR3, the DNA is TGTGCCAGCGGGGCTGGGATGCTCTCGAACACCGGGGAGCTGTTTTTT. Protein: CASGAGMLSNTGELFF.

This clonotype occurred many times. The junction departs from the called germline gene at one end, perhaps through a read error. CDR3 sequence: CTVRLGQGGELFF. Written as DNA, the CDR3 is TGCACCGTTCGACTAGGACAGGGCGGGGAGCTGTTTTTT. V gene TRBV29-1 combines with J gene TRBJ2-2, with 8 bases that match TRBD1. CDR1 and CDR2 (germline): SQVTM, ANQGSEA. The CDR3 is 13 residues long.

The sample holds a few counts of this clonotype. The V gene is TRBV4-3, the J gene TRBJ2-1; no firm D call. The CDR3 is made up of 15 amino acids. Germline CDR1 and CDR2: LGHNA and YSLEER. Trimming shortened V by 7 bases and J by 0 bases, and 13 bases separated the two germline ends. CDR3 coding DNA: TGCGCCAGCACCCCCGACCGAAGCTCCTACAATGAGCAGTTCTTC. This encodes CASTPDRSSYNEQFF.

This clonotype was found many times. This chain connects TRBV12-3 or TRBV12-4 to TRBJ1-3; D gene ambiguous. CDR3 length equals 14 residues. The ends were cut back, 7 bases at V and 1 base at J, with 11 bases in the middle. The CDR3 reads CASKRSGSGNTIYF. The CDR3 nucleotides read TGTGCCAGCAAGAGATCGGGTTCTGGAAACACCATATATTTT.